This T cell receptor beta chain was profiled in a study of identifying expanded T cells in peripheral blood (dated by TCRdb to the late 2010s). Background on the whole study: Technical replicates were generated by sequencing separate aliquots of the same genomic DNA pool, with four replicates compared pairwise.

Concerning this clone: Its specific antigen is unknown. The input lacks base qualities; no much larger clone sits a single base away.

During the collection period, no infections or other immune events were recorded for the healthy donors. To calibrate time-dependent variance in a beta-binomial model of T-cell clone differential abundance, blood repertoires from healthy donors were used as a training cohort. The training cohort comprised approximately 10 healthy donors, 3 female and 7 male. The donors were between roughly 29 and 64 years old, with an average age of about 47 years. Whole blood, obtained from a commercial supplier, was collected from each healthy donor at three time points spaced approximately 13 days apart. For immunosequencing, genomic DNA was extracted from whole blood that had not been sorted. Trimming costs V 4 bases and J 1 base, and their ends lie 8 bases apart. The germline V gene specifies SGDLS as CDR1 and YYNGEE as CDR2. From cysteine to phenylalanine, the CDR3 is 13 amino acids long. Only the CDR3 DNA stays, 39 bases, in frame from base 1.

The immunoSEQ Assay, which uses bias-controlled multiplex PCR amplification of genomic DNA, was used to profile TCRbeta CDR3 regions. The source study handled its data this way. The absolute abundance of each unique TCRbeta CDR3 region was quantified after sequences were collapsed and filtered. Two models were used to test differential abundance: a binomial model (Fisher-equivalent) and a beta-binomial model that adds time-dependent variance fitted from healthy donors. Clones with fewer than 5 combined templates were excluded, and clones with Benjamini-Hochberg FDR below 0.01 were called differentially abundant. The form v = (b*log(k)+a)^2 was used to model beta-binomial variance as a function of total template count across the two samples. TCRdb mirrors the immuneACCESS table, restricted to in-frame sequences. Some clones are absent from its copies; in checked studies, under half trace to an unresolved V gene, and the reason for the others is unknown. That table furnishes V, J and clone size, whereas the DNA furnished D and trimming. Here the sample has around 100,000 clones; roughly 88% occur a single time. The biggest ten clones account for approximately 6% of the sample.

Beyond this particular receptor, the publication reports: The authors expected biological variance in healthy repertoires might increase further over much longer intervals such as months to years. The beta-binomial model significantly reduced the number of clones called differentially abundant and the false-positive rate across all healthy-donor time intervals. Across all healthy donors, variance in clone template counts between approximately two-week samples was found to increase significantly with total template count. The binomial model flagged about 1.3 differentially abundant clones between technical replicates but 15 to 17 over about 2 weeks and approximately 18 over about four weeks.

Sequenced: blood. The rearranged segments are TRBV9 and TRBJ1-1, with the identity of the D gene unclear. The sequence derives from a person aged 18 to 70 in good health. DNA sequence: TGTGCCAGCAGCTCGGGCCCGAACACTGAAGCTTTCTTT. Translated, it gives CASSSGPNTEAFF.